A selection of T cell receptor beta chains follows, all from one sample in a study of cytomegalovirus exposure and HLA in healthy donors. Profiling relied on immunoSEQ multiplex PCR, and the TCRdb table lists in-frame clones only, not all of them. The table shows more than 90,000 clones, with less than 80% occurring only once. Sequenced input: PBMCs. The receptors here all came from a woman aged 35 to 49 in good health and CMV-seropositive. Each CDR3 is given with its conserved first and last residue. A D gene is named only where the DNA matches it firmly. Part of the rows lack a size; the others show once, few, many or a class for expanded clones.

>15|-|TRBV2|TRBD2|TRBJ2-5
CASSEIAGGGETQYF
TGTGCCAGCAGTGAAATAGCGGGAGGGGGGGAGACCCAGTACTTC
>16|once|TRBV15|-|TRBJ2-5
CATSSPALEAQETQYF
TGTGCCACCAGCAGCCCCGCCTTGGAGGCCCAAGAGACCCAGTACTTC
>16|-|TRBV15|-|TRBJ2-7
CATSRDESGGRYEQYF
TGTGCCACCAGCAGAGATGAATCCGGGGGGCGTTACGAGCAGTACTTC
>13|-|TRBV28|-|TRBJ1-5
CASSLKGGQPQHF
TGTGCCAGCAGTTTGAAGGGGGGGCAGCCCCAGCATTTT
>15|-|TRBV6-5|TRBD2|TRBJ2-2
CASSYSSGNTGELFF
TGCGCCAGCAGTTACTCTAGCGGAAACACCGGGGAGCTGTTTTTT
>15|-|TRBV2|TRBD1|TRBJ2-3
CASLPTGGITDTQYF
TGTGCCAGCCTTCCAACAGGGGGGATAACAGATACGCAGTATTTT
>14|few|TRBV2|-|TRBJ2-3
CASSDFKSTDTQYF
TGTGCCAGCAGCGACTTCAAGTCCACAGATACGCAGTATTTT
>15|-|TRBV15|-|TRBJ2-1
CATSRESSVYNEQFF
TGTGCCACCAGCAGAGAATCTAGCGTGTACAATGAGCAGTTCTTC
>16|-|TRBV29-1|TRBD2|TRBJ2-1
CSVVQSGTSANNEQFF
TGCAGCGTTGTCCAATCCGGGACTAGCGCCAACAATGAGCAGTTCTTC
>14|-|TRBV27|-|TRBJ2-3
CASRGRGRTDTQYF
TGTGCCAGCAGGGGGCGGGGCCGCACAGATACGCAGTATTTT
>15|-|TRBV7-9|-|TRBJ2-3
CASSYGGGSTDTQYF
TGTGCCAGCAGCTATGGTGGCGGGAGCACAGATACGCAGTATTTT
>15|few|TRBV5-1|TRBD2|TRBJ2-7
CASSQGAGGRYEQYF
TGCGCCAGCAGCCAAGGGGCGGGAGGGCGATACGAGCAGTACTTC
>14|-|TRBV6-1|TRBD1|TRBJ1-1
CASSEVRGSAEAFF
TGTGCCAGCAGTGAAGTCAGGGGGAGCGCTGAAGCTTTCTTT
>18|-|TRBV11-2|TRBD2|TRBJ2-2
CASSFLGRAQLNTGELFF
TGTGCCAGCAGCTTTCTCGGGAGGGCCCAACTGAACACCGGGGAGCTGTTTTTT
>16|-|TRBV10-3|TRBD2|TRBJ2-1
CAISEFRASGSNEQFF
TGTGCCATCAGTGAGTTTCGGGCTAGCGGGAGCAATGAGCAGTTCTTC
>18|-|TRBV18|TRBD2|TRBJ2-1
CASSPPSGLAGTVGEQFF
TGTGCCAGCTCACCTCCCTCGGGACTAGCGGGAACTGTAGGTGAGCAGTTCTTC
>14|-|TRBV7-9|-|TRBJ2-7
CASSLSSRFHEQYF
TGTGCCAGCAGCTTAAGTTCCAGGTTCCACGAGCAGTACTTC
>15|few|TRBV15|-|TRBJ2-1
CATSRDRSATDEQFF
TGTGCCACCAGCAGAGATAGGTCGGCGACAGATGAGCAGTTCTTC
>13|-|TRBV10-1|-|TRBJ2-2
CASSRDNFGELFF
TGCGCCAGCAGCCGGGACAACTTCGGGGAGCTGTTTTTT
>14|-|TRBV7-2|TRBD2|TRBJ2-7
CASSYGTSGMSLYF
TGTGCCAGCAGCTACGGGACTAGCGGGATGAGTCTGTACTTC
>15|-|TRBV4-2|-|TRBJ2-5
CASSQDISLLETQYF
TGTGCCAGCAGCCAAGATATCTCGTTATTAGAGACCCAGTACTTC
>14|-|TRBV10-3|TRBD1|TRBJ2-7
CAISRSGGAYEQYF
TGTGCCATCAGTAGGTCAGGGGGCGCCTACGAGCAGTACTTC
>15|-|TRBV29-1|TRBD1|TRBJ2-7
CSVRTGTGVSYEQYF
TGCAGCGTTAGGACAGGGACAGGGGTTTCCTACGAGCAGTACTTC
>14|-|TRBV7-2|-|TRBJ1-4
CASSLSEGYEKLFF
TGTGCCAGCAGCTTGTCTGAGGGTTATGAAAAACTGTTTTTT
>13|-|TRBV15|-|TRBJ1-1
CATSRDLVAEAFF
TGTGCCACCAGCAGAGATTTAGTTGCTGAAGCTTTCTTT
>15|-|TRBV27|TRBD2|TRBJ2-1
CASGDLAGGYNEQFF
TGTGCCAGCGGGGACCTCGCGGGAGGCTACAATGAGCAGTTCTTC
>17|-|TRBV2|TRBD2|TRBJ2-7
CASSEEPRASGNREQYF
TGTGCCAGCAGTGAAGAACCCCGGGCTAGCGGGAATCGCGAGCAGTACTTC
>16|-|TRBV6-1|-|TRBJ2-7
CASSALQPTRTYEQYF
TGTGCCAGCAGTGCCCTACAGCCTACTAGAACCTACGAGCAGTACTTC
>15|-|TRBV2|-|TRBJ1-1
CASSELGQSNTEAFF
TGTGCCAGCAGTGAATTGGGGCAGTCGAACACTGAAGCTTTCTTT
>15|few|TRBV7-3|TRBD1|TRBJ2-7
CASSLIGGQGYEQYF
TGTGCCAGCAGCCTAATAGGGGGACAGGGTTACGAGCAGTACTTC
>17|-|TRBV4-1|-|TRBJ1-2
CASSQDEPTGFDYGYTF
TGCGCCAGCAGCCAAGACGAACCTACAGGGTTCGACTATGGCTACACCTTC
>14|-|TRBV7-9|TRBD2|TRBJ2-7
CASSQGLARYEQYF
TGTGCCAGCAGCCAAGGACTAGCCAGATACGAGCAGTACTTC
>17|few|TRBV7-6|TRBD1|TRBJ2-1
CASSLAPMKSGGDEQFF
TGTGCCAGCAGCTTAGCGCCAATGAAGTCAGGGGGCGATGAGCAGTTCTTC
>15|-|TRBV25-1|-|TRBJ1-2
CASSENAGTNYGYTF
TGTGCCAGCAGTGAAAACGCAGGTACTAACTATGGCTACACCTTC
>22|-|TRBV5-1|TRBD2|TRBJ2-1
CASSLDPFQGTSGRTSYNEQFF
TGCGCCAGCAGCTTGGATCCTTTTCAAGGGACTAGCGGGAGGACTTCCTACAATGAGCAGTTCTTC
>16|few|TRBV4-2|TRBD1|TRBJ1-2
CASSRSGQGPNYGYTF
TGTGCCAGCAGCCGTTCGGGACAGGGCCCGAACTATGGCTACACCTTC
>14|-|TRBV14|-|TRBJ2-3
CASSQLGSPDTQYF
TGTGCCAGCAGCCAACTCGGGAGCCCAGATACGCAGTATTTT
>12|-|TRBV7-9|-|TRBJ1-1
CASSLRQAEAFF
TGTGCCAGCAGCCTCCGTCAGGCTGAAGCTTTCTTT
>15|-|TRBV28|-|TRBJ1-3
CASIPQIPLGNTIYF
TGTGCCAGCATCCCTCAGATACCCCTGGGAAACACCATATATTTT
>14|-|TRBV6-1|-|TRBJ2-7
CASSGQSTSYEQYF
TGTGCCAGCAGTGGACAGTCAACCTCCTACGAGCAGTACTTC
>15|once|TRBV5-8|-|TRBJ1-2
CASSLDLGTSYGYTF
TGTGCCAGCAGCTTGGATCTGGGCACCAGCTATGGCTACACCTTC
>17|-|TRBV25-1|TRBD2|TRBJ2-7
CASSEGTSGISSYEQYF
TGTGCCAGCAGTGAAGGGACTAGCGGGATAAGCTCCTACGAGCAGTACTTC
>17|-|TRBV13|TRBD2|TRBJ2-7
CASSLGLAGAITYEQYF
TGTGCCAGCAGCTTAGGTCTAGCGGGAGCGATAACCTACGAGCAGTACTTC
>15|-|TRBV28|-|TRBJ1-5
CASSPGDSSNQPQHF
TGTGCCAGCAGCCCAGGGGATAGCTCCAATCAGCCCCAGCATTTT
>16|-|TRBV18|-|TRBJ2-7
CASARLQGTPPYEQYF
TGTGCCAGCGCCCGGTTACAGGGTACCCCCCCCTACGAGCAGTACTTC
>14|-|TRBV5-8|-|TRBJ1-5
CASSFGGSNQPQHF
TGTGCCAGCAGCTTCGGCGGAAGCAATCAGCCCCAGCATTTT
>14|-|TRBV11-3|TRBD1|TRBJ2-4
CASSLAGGENIQYF
TGTGCCAGCAGCTTAGCAGGGGGCGAGAACATTCAGTACTTC
>15|few|TRBV9|TRBD2|TRBJ2-1
CASNPSGSSYNEQFF
TGTGCCAGCAACCCCAGCGGGAGCTCCTACAATGAGCAGTTCTTC